The present T cell receptor beta chain was sequenced within a study of T cells in Graves' hyperthyroidism and ophthalmopathy. Germline V gives CDR1 MDHEN, CDR2 SYDVKM. V was clipped by 6 bases and J by 3 bases; unmatched bases: 8. The CDR3 runs to 14 residues. RNA transcripts gave rise to amplified TCR beta CDR3 regions. The study used the HTBI primer set for a first-round RT-PCR of the TCR CDR3. TCRdb reprocessed the multiplex PCR reads with MiXCR, giving one entry per CDR3 protein. The sample shows about 380,000 distinct CDR3 sequences, around 20% of them seen only once. Sequenced input: blood. The rearrangement uses TRBV28 and TRBJ2-7; TRBD2 aligns across 7 bases. This clonotype was obtained from a man between 18 and 29 years old with Graves' ophthalmopathy. The CDR3 reads CASSRGDSNYEQYF. DNA of the CDR3: TGTGCCAGCAGCCGGGGGGATTCCAACTACGAGCAGTACTTC.